The present TCR beta chain was sequenced within a study of PD-1 blockade in classical Hodgkin lymphoma. At the level of the study: A 3 mg/kg intravenous dose of nivolumab was received by patients every 2 weeks. Study results and limitations: A significant rise in TCR diversity was seen by C4D1 for CD4+ cells but not for CD8+ cells. Patients who responded completely had about the same baseline diversity as newly diagnosed patients. Lower baseline TCR diversity was reported for newly diagnosed patients than for healthy donors.

Autologous stem cell transplantation was followed by relapse in every patient, and brentuximab vedotin exposure varied. V was pared by 2 bases and J by 10 bases, with 1 base of the junction left unmatched. This CDR3 region has 12 residues. Germline V gene lookup returns CDR1 SGHRS and CDR2 YFSETQ. Only in-frame clones appear in the TCRdb table, and some are missing; sequencing was by immunoSEQ multiplex PCR. The data show 15,000 to 20,000 clones, about 76% seen once. This clone has more than one count but fewer than ten. Its target is unknown. The TCR was taken from a human donor with classical Hodgkin lymphoma. The V call is TRBV5-1, the J call TRBJ1-1, with TRBD1 identical over 11 bases. Sequences were derived from peripheral blood mononuclear cells (PBMCs), sampled before the second cycle of nivolumab. In nucleotides, the CDR3 is TGCGCCAGCAGCTTCGGGACAGGGGGAGCTTTCTTT. It yields the protein CASSFGTGGAFF.